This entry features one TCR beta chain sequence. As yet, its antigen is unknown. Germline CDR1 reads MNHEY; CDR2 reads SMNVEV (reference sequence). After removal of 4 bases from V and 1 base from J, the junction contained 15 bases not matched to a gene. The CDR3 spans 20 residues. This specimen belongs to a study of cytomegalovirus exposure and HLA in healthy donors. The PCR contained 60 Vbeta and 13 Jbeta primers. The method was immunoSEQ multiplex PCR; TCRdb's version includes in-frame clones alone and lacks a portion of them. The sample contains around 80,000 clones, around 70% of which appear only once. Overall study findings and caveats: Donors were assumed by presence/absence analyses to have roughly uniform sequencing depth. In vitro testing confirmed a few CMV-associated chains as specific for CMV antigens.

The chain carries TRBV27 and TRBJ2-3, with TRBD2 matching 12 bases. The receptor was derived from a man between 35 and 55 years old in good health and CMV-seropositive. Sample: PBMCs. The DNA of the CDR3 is TGTGCCAGCAGTTCACTAGCGGGAGGAACCCTGAGCTCGGGCACAGATACGCAGTATTTT. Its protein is CASSSLAGGTLSSGTDTQYF.